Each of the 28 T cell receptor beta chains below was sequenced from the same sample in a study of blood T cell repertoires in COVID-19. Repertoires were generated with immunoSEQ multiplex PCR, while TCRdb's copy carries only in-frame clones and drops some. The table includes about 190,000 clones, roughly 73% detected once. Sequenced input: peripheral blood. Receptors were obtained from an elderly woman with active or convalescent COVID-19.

CDR3 DNA sequence: TGCGCCAGCAGCTCGGGAAGCGGGGCCCTCCACTTT. This sequence encodes CASSSGSGALHF. V is TRBV5-1 and J is TRBJ1-6, with D hard to call. Trimming pared 3 bases from V and 14 bases from J, leaving 12 bases between. The CDR3 is 12 amino acids. Germline V gene lookup returns CDR1 SGHRS and CDR2 YFSETQ.

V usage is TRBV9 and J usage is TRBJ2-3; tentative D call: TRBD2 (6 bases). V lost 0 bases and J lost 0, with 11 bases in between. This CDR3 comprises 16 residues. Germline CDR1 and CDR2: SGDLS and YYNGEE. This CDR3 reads CASSVVPGESTDTQYF. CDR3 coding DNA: TGTGCCAGCAGCGTAGTACCGGGGGAGAGCACAGATACGCAGTATTTT.

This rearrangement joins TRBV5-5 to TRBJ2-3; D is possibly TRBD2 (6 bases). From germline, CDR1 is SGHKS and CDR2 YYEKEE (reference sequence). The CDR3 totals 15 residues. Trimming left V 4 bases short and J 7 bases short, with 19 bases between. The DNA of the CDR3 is TGTGCCAGCAGCCCCTTGACCTCGGGGGTAAATACGCAGTATTTT. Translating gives CASSPLTSGVNTQYF.

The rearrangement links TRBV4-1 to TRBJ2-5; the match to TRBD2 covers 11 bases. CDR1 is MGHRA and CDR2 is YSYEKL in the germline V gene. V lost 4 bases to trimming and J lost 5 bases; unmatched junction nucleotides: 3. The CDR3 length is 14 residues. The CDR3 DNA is TGCGCCAGCAGCCTGACTAGCGGGGTTGAGACCCAGTACTTC. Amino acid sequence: CASSLTSGVETQYF.

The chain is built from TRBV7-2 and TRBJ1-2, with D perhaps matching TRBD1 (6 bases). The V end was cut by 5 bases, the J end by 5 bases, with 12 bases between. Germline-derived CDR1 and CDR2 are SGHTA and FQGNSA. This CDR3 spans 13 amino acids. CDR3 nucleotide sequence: TGTGCCAGCAGCCAAGGGGGTTGGTATGGCTACACCTTC. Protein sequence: CASSQGGWYGYTF.

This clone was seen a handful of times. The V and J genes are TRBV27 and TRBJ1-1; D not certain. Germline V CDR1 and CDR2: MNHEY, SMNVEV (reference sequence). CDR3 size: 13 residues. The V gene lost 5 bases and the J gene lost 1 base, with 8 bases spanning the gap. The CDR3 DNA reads TGTGCCAGCAGTCACGGAGAGAACACTGAAGCTTTCTTT. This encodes CASSHGENTEAFF.

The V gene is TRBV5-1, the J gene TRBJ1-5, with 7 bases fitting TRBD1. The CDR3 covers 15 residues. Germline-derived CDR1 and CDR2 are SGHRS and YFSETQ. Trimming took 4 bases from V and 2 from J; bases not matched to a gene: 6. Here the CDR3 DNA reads TGCGCCAGCAGCGCGACAGGGAGAGGCAATCAGCCCCAGCATTTT. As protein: CASSATGRGNQPQHF.

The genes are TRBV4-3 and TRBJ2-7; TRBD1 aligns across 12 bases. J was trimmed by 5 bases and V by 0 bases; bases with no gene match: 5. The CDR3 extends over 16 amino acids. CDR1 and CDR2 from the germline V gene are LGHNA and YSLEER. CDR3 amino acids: CASSQDPGTGGDEQYF. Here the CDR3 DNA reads TGCGCCAGCAGCCAAGACCCCGGGACAGGGGGCGACGAGCAGTACTTC.

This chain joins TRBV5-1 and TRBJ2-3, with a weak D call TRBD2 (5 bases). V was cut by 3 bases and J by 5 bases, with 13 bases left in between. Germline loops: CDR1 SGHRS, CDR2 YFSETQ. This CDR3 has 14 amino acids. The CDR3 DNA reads TGCGCCAGCAGCTCCGTGATCGAGGGAGATACGCAGTATTTT. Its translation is CASSSVIEGDTQYF.

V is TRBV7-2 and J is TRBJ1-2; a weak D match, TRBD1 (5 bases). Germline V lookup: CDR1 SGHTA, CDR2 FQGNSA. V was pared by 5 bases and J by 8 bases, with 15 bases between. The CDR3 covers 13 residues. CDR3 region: CASSPSGWRGYTF. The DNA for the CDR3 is TGTGCCAGCAGCCCATCAGGGTGGCGGGGCTACACCTTC. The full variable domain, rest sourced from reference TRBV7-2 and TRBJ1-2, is GAGVSQSPSNKVTEKGKDVELRCDPISGHTALYWYRQSLGQGLEFLIYFQGNSAPDKSGLPSDRFSAERTGGSVSTLTIQRTQQEDSAVYLCASSPSGWRGYTFGSGTRLTVV.

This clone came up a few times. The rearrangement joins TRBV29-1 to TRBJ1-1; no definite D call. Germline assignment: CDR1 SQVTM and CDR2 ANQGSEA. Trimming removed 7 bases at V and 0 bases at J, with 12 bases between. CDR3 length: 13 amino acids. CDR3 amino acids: CSAVQLLNTEAFF. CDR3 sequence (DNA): TGCAGCGCCGTACAGCTCTTGAACACTGAAGCTTTCTTT.

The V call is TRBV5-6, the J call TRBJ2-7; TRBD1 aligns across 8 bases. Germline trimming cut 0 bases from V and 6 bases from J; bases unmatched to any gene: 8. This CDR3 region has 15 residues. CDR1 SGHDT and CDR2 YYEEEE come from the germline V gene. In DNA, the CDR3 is TGTGCCAGCAGCTTGGTTGTGACAGGGGTCGGCGAGCAGTACTTC. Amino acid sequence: CASSLVVTGVGEQYF.

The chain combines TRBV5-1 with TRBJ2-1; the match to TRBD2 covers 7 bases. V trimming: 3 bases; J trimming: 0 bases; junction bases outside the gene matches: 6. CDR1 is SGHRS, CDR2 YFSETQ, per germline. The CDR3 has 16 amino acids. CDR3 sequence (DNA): TGCGCCAGCAGCTACGGAGCGGGGAGCTCCTACAATGAGCAGTTCTTC. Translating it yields CASSYGAGSSYNEQFF. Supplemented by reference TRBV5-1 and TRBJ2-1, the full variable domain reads KAGVTQTPRYLIKTRGQQVTLSCSPISGHRSVSWYQQTPGQGLQFLFEYFSETQRNKGNFPGRFSGRQFSNSRSEMNVSTLELGDSALYLCASSYGAGSSYNEQFFGPGTRLTVL.

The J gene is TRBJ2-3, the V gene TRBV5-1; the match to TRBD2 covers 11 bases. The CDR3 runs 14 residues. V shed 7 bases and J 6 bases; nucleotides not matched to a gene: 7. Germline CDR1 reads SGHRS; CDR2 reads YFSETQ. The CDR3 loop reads CASGPGLAVDTQYF. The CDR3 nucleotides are TGCGCCAGCGGGCCGGGACTAGCGGTTGATACGCAGTATTTT.

This CDR3 reads CASSLVRSPLHF. CDR3 bases: TGTGCCAGCAGCTTAGTCAGATCACCCCTCCACTTT. The chain combines TRBV7-8 with TRBJ1-6; D uncertain. This CDR3 spans 12 amino acids. Trimming shortened V by 1 base and J by 10 bases, and 5 bases separated the two germline ends. Germline CDR1 reads SGHVS; CDR2 reads FQNEAQ.

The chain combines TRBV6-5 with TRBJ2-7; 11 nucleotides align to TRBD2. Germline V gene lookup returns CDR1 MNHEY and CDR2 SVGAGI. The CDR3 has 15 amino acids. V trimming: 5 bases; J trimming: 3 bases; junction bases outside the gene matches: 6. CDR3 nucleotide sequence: TGTGCCAGCAGTCTTGGGACTAGCGGAGGCTACGAGCAGTACTTC. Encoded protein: CASSLGTSGGYEQYF.

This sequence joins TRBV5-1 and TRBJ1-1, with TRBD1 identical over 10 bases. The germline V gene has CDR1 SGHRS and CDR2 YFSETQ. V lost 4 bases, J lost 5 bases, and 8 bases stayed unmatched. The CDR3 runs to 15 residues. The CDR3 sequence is CASSASGQGWTEAFF. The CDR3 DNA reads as TGCGCCAGCAGCGCCTCGGGACAGGGGTGGACTGAAGCTTTCTTT.

CDR3 loop: CASSQSGGAYNEQFF. The CDR3 region has the DNA TGCGCCAGCAGCCAGAGCGGGGGGGCCTACAATGAGCAGTTCTTC. This chain links TRBV4-1 with TRBJ2-1, with TRBD2 matching 10 bases. The V gene end was trimmed by 3 bases and the J gene end by 2 bases; junction bases not matched to a gene: 1. The CDR3 spans 15 residues. Germline V gene data show CDR1 as MGHRA and CDR2 as YSYEKL.

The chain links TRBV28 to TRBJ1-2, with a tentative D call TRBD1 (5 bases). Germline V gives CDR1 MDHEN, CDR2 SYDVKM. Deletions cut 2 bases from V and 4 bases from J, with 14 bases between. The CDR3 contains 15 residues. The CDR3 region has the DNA TGTGCCAGCAGTTTAAGCGGGGGAGAAGGCTATGGCTACACCTTC. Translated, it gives CASSLSGGEGYGYTF.

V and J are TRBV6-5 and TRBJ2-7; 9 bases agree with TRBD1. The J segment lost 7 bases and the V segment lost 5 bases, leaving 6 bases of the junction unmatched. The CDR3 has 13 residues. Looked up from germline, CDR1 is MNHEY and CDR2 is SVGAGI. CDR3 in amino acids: CASSPGQGREQYF. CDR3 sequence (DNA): TGTGCCAGCAGTCCGGGACAGGGAAGGGAGCAGTACTTC.

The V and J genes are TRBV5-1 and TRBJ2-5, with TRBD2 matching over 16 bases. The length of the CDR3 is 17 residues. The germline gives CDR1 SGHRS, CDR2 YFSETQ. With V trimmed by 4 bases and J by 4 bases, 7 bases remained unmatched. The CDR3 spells CASSEGLAGGPGETQYF. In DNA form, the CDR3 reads TGCGCCAGCAGCGAGGGACTAGCGGGGGGGCCCGGAGAGACCCAGTACTTC. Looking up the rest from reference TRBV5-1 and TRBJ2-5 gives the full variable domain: KAGVTQTPRYLIKTRGQQVTLSCSPISGHRSVSWYQQTPGQGLQFLFEYFSETQRNKGNFPGRFSGRQFSNSRSEMNVSTLELGDSALYLCASSEGLAGGPGETQYFGPGTRLLVL.

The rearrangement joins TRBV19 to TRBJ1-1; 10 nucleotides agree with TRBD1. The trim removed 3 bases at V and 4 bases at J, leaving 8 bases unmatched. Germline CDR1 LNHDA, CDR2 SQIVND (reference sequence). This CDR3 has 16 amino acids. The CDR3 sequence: CASSITTGGVVTEAFF. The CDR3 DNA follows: TGTGCCAGTAGTATTACGACAGGGGGCGTTGTCACTGAAGCTTTCTTT.

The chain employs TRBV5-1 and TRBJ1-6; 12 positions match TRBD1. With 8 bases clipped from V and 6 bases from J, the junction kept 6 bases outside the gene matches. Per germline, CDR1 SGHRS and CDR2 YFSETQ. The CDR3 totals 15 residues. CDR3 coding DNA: TGCGCCAGTGGGACAGGGGGCATGGTTAATTCACCCCTCCACTTT. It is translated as CASGTGGMVNSPLHF.

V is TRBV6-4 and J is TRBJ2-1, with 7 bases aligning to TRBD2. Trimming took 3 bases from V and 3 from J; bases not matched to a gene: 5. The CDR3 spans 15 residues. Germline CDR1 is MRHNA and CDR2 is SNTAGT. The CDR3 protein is CASSDEASGYNEQFF. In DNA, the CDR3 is TGTGCCAGCAGTGATGAGGCTAGCGGCTACAATGAGCAGTTCTTC.

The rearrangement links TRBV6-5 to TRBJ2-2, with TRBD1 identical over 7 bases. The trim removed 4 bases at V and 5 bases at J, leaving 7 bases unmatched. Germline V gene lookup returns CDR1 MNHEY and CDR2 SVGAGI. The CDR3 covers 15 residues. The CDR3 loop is CASSFTLGQTGELFF. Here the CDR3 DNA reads TGTGCCAGCAGTTTCACCTTGGGACAGACCGGGGAGCTGTTTTTT.

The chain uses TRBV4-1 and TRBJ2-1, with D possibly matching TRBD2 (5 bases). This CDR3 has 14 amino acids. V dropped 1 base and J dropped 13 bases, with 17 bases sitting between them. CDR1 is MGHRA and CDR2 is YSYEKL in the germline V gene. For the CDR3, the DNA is TGCGCCAGCAGCCAAGGTCTAGCCCCCCCGGTACAGTTCTTC. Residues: CASSQGLAPPVQFF.

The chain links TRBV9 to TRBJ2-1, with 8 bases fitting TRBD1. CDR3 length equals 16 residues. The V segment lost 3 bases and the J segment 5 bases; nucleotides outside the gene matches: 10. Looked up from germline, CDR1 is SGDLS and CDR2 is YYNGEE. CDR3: CASSARGMTGDNEQFF. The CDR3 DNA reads TGTGCCAGCAGCGCCCGGGGGATGACAGGGGACAATGAGCAGTTCTTC.

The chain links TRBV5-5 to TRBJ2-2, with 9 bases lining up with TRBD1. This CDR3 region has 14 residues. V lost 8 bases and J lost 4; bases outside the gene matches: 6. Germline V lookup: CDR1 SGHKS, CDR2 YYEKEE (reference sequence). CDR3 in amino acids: CASVSQGATGELFF. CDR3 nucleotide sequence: TGTGCCAGTGTATCACAGGGGGCCACCGGGGAGCTGTTTTTT.